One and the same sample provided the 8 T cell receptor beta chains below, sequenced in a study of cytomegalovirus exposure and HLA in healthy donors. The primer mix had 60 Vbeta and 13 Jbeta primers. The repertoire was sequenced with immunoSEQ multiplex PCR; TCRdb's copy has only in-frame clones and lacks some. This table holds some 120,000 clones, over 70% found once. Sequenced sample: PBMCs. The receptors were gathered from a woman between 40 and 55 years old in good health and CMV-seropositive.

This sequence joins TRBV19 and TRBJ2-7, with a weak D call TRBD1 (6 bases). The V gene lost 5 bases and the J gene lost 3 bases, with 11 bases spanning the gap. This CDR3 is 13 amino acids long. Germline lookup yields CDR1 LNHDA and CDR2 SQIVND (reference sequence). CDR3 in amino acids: CASSSGQFYEQYF. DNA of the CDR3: TGTGCCAGTAGTTCAGGACAGTTCTACGAGCAGTACTTC. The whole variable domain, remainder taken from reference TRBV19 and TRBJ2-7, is DGGITQSPKYLFRKEGQNVTLSCEQNLNHDAMYWYRQDPGQGLRLIYYSQIVNDFQKGDIAEGYSVSREKKESFPLTVTSAQKNPTAFYLCASSSGQFYEQYFGPGTRLTVT.

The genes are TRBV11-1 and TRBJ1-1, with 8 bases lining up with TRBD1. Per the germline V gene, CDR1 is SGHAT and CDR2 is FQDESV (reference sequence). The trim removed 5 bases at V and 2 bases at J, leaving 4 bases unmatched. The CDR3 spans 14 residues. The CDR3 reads CASSKGQVNTEAFF. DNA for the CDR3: TGTGCCAGCAGCAAGGGACAGGTTAACACTGAAGCTTTCTTT.

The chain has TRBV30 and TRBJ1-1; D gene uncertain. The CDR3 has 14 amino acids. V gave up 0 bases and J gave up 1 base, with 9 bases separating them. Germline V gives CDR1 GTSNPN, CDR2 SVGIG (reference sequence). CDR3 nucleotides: TGTGCCTGGAGTGTCCAGGTGAGGAACACTGAAGCTTTCTTT. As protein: CAWSVQVRNTEAFF.

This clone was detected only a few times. The CDR3 loop reads CASSFRFQGARNEQFF. The CDR3 DNA is TGTGCCAGCAGCTTCAGATTTCAGGGGGCGCGGAATGAGCAGTTCTTC. This chain uses TRBV7-2 with TRBJ2-1, with TRBD1 identical over 8 bases. The CDR3 sequence is 16 residues long. J gave up 7 bases and V 3 bases, and 11 bases lay outside the gene matches. In germline, CDR1 is SGHTA, CDR2 FQGNSA.

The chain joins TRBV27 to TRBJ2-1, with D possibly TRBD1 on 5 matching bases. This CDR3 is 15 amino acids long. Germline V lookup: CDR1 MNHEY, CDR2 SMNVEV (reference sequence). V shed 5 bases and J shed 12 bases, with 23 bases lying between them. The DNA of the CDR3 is TGTGCCAGCAGTAAAAGCACAGGCCCATACAAGGGGCAGTTCTTC. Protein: CASSKSTGPYKGQFF.

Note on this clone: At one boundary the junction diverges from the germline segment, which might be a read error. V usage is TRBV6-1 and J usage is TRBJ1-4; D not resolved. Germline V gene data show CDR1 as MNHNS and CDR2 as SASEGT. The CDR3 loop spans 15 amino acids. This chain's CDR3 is CASSPSRLSNKKLFF. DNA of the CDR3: TGTGCCAGCAGCCCTTCGAGGTTATCTAATAAAAAGCTGTTTTTT.

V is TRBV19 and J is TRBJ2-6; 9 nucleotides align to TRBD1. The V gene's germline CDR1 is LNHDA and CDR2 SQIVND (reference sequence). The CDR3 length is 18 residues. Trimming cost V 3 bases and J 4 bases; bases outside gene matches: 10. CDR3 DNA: TGTGCCAGTAGTATCACCGGGACAGGGATCTCCGGGGCCAACGTCCTGACTTTC. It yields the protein CASSITGTGISGANVLTF.

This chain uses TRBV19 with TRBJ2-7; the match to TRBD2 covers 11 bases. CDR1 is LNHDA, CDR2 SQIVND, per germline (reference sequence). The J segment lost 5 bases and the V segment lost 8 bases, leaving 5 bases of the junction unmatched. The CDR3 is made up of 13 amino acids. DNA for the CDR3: TGTGCCAGTGGTCGACTAGCGGGGAACGAGCAGTACTTC. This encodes CASGRLAGNEQYF.